A selection of T cell receptor beta chains follows, all from one sample in a study of high-grade serous ovarian cancer treatment subgroups. The assay was immunoSEQ multiplex PCR, and TCRdb's table has in-frame clones only and misses some. The sample consists of about 6,200 clones, 70% to 80% of them appearing once. The sample was tumor tissue. The receptors here all came from a human donor with high-grade serous ovarian cancer. Both conserved end residues are part of each CDR3. A D gene is named only where the DNA matches it firmly. The size of a clone is reported for some rows only, either as once, few or many, or as a class for expanded clones.

D: NA; J: TRBJ2-7; V: TRBV2; size: NA; length: 15; CDR3: CASSEGHPGVAEQYF; DNA: TGTGCCAGCAGTGAAGGGCATCCAGGTGTCGCCGAGCAGTACTTC
D: NA; J: TRBJ2-7; V: TRBV10-3; size: NA; length: 12; CDR3: CAISESQGEQYF; DNA: TGTGCCATCAGTGAGTCGCAGGGCGAGCAGTACTTC
D: TRBD2; J: TRBJ2-7; V: TRBV6-5; size: NA; length: 15; CDR3: CASRKTRTSHYEQYF; DNA: TGTGCCAGCAGAAAAACACGGACTAGCCACTACGAGCAGTACTTC
D: NA; J: TRBJ1-3; V: TRBV28; size: NA; length: 16; CDR3: CASSSRRGAIGNTIYF; DNA: TGTGCCAGCAGTTCGCGCCGGGGCGCGATAGGAAACACCATATATTTT
D: NA; J: TRBJ1-1; V: TRBV2; size: NA; length: 13; CDR3: CASSREGRAEAFF; DNA: TGTGCCAGCAGCCGGGAGGGTAGGGCTGAAGCTTTCTTT
D: NA; J: TRBJ2-3; V: TRBV5-5; size: NA; length: 18; CDR3: CASSSQRQAVLSTDTQYF; DNA: TGTGCCAGCAGCTCCCAAAGACAGGCCGTTCTTAGCACAGATACGCAGTATTTT
D: NA; J: TRBJ2-3; V: TRBV5-1; size: few; length: 15; CDR3: CASSQGTDRTDTQYF; DNA: TGCGCCAGCAGTCAAGGGACGGACCGCACAGATACGCAGTATTTT
D: NA; J: TRBJ2-7; V: TRBV4-1; size: NA; length: 14; CDR3: CASSQVRGTYEQYF; DNA: TGCGCCAGCAGCCAAGTTCGGGGGACCTACGAGCAGTACTTC
D: NA; J: TRBJ1-5; V: TRBV6-6; size: few; length: 14; CDR3: CASRYRGSNQPQHF; DNA: TGTGCCAGCAGATATAGGGGATCGAATCAGCCCCAGCATTTT
D: TRBD1; J: TRBJ1-5; V: TRBV28; size: NA; length: 16; CDR3: CASSSTGQALSQPQHF; DNA: TGTGCCAGCAGTTCCACGGGACAGGCCCTATCCCAGCCCCAGCATTTT
D: NA; J: TRBJ2-7; V: TRBV2; size: NA; length: 15; CDR3: CASSDMAVTPGEQYF; DNA: TGTGCCAGCAGTGATATGGCAGTGACGCCTGGCGAGCAGTACTTC
D: NA; J: TRBJ1-6; V: TRBV11-2; size: NA; length: 18; CDR3: CASSLDRNGRNANSPLHF; DNA: TGTGCCAGCAGCTTAGATCGTAATGGGCGGAACGCTAATTCACCCCTCCACTTT
D: NA; J: TRBJ2-3; V: TRBV7-9; size: NA; length: 15; CDR3: CASRPLASGGDTQYF; DNA: TGTGCCAGCAGGCCTCTAGCGTCAGGGGGAGATACGCAGTATTTT